This T cell receptor beta chain is drawn from a study of CD8+ T cells in alopecia areata. Study information: Those treated were given oral tofacitinib at 5 to 10 mg twice daily. General study results and limits: For lesional scalp, especially alopecia totalis/universalis, clonality was higher than in normal scalp.

As regards this clone: Its antigen remains unidentified.

Once RNA had been extracted, it was reverse transcribed into cDNA to act as the sequencing template. Generated by immunoSEQ multiplex PCR, the TCRdb table keeps only in-frame clones and is missing some. Altogether fewer than 200,000 clones are present, 65% to 75% being singletons, with the ten largest covering 9.5% to 12%. Peripheral blood and lesional scalp punch biopsies came from alopecia areata patients. PBMCs served as the source from which CD4+ and CD8+ T cells were sorted. CDR3 size: 13 residues. The ends were cut back, 5 bases at V and 0 bases at J, with 11 bases in the middle. Germline V gene data show CDR1 as SQVTM and CDR2 as ANQGSEA.

Specimen: CD8+ T cells sorted from blood, collected at week 0. This receptor was obtained from a human donor with alopecia areata. The chain couples TRBV29-1 to TRBJ2-7; unclear D gene. CDR3 loop: CSVPGSNSYEQYF. CDR3 DNA sequence: TGCAGCGTTCCGGGCAGCAACTCCTACGAGCAGTACTTC.